This T cell receptor beta chain was sequenced during a study of cytomegalovirus exposure and HLA in healthy donors. About this clone: Its antigen is unknown.

V was cut by 0 bases and J by 2 bases, with 12 bases left in between. The CDR3 spans 15 residues. CDR1 is SGHRS and CDR2 is YFSETQ in the germline V gene. 13 Jbeta primers and 60 Vbeta primers were used for the PCR. Measured with immunoSEQ multiplex PCR; TCRdb has only the in-frame clones, and not every one. This sample's clone table lists under 75,000 clones. Study observations and caveats: It was taken for granted in presence/absence analyses that sequencing depth across donors was roughly uniform. Productive rates of about 87% or about 30% were seen for most TCR beta V segments in an earlier analysis. Analysis was performed later, and it showed HLA-associated TCR beta chains to be more clonally expanded than equally common others.

Healthy individuals who donated bone marrow served as the donors. The receptor was isolated from a female donor in good health and CMV-seropositive. Source material: PBMCs. The rearrangement joins TRBV5-1 to TRBJ2-7; a weak D match, TRBD1 (5 bases). CDR3 region: CASSLAVTGTYEQYF. In DNA, the CDR3 is TGCGCCAGCAGCTTGGCTGTCACAGGAACCTACGAGCAGTACTTC.